This T cell receptor beta chain stems from a study of PD-1 blockade in classical Hodgkin lymphoma. Study-level findings and limits: Relapsed/refractory patients reportedly had the lowest baseline TCR diversity, below newly diagnosed patients, who were below healthy donors. The repertoire differences lack a defined cause, possibly disease activity or prior therapy.

The CDR3 has 14 amino acids. Germline-derived CDR1 and CDR2 are SGDLS and YYNGEE. J gave up 4 bases and V 3 bases, and 4 bases lay outside the gene matches. The table came from immunoSEQ multiplex PCR; TCRdb's copy has only in-frame clones and leaves some out. The repertoire holds around 21,000 clones, with about 87% as singletons. As for time point: cycle 4 day 1 (C4D1), after six to seven weeks of nivolumab. No patient escaped relapse after autologous stem cell transplantation, and brentuximab vedotin exposure varied. PBMCs were thawed, and CD8+ T cells were then isolated from them by magnetic negative selection. On this clone: Its antigen is currently unknown.

Specimen: CD8+ T cells from blood, collected before the fourth cycle of nivolumab. The receptor comes from a human donor with classical Hodgkin lymphoma. The chain couples TRBV9 to TRBJ1-2, with TRBD1 matching over 9 bases. The CDR3: CASSARTGAYGYTF. The CDR3 DNA follows: TGTGCCAGCAGCGCAAGGACAGGGGCCTATGGCTACACCTTC. The entire variable domain, with the rest obtained from reference TRBV9 and TRBJ1-2, is as follows: DSGVTQTPKHLITATGQRVTLRCSPRSGDLSVYWYQQSLDQGLQFLIQYYNGEERAKGNILERFSAQQFPDLHSELNLSSLELGDSALYFCASSARTGAYGYTFGSGTRLTVV.